Each of the 17 T cell receptor beta chains below was sequenced from the same sample in a study of cytomegalovirus exposure and HLA in healthy donors. The PCR was carried out with 60 Vbeta primers and 13 Jbeta primers. Generated by immunoSEQ multiplex PCR, the TCRdb table keeps only in-frame clones and is missing some. This table has 100,000 or so clones, roughly three quarters appearing once. Sequenced material: PBMCs. The receptors come from a male donor in good health and CMV-seropositive.

The chain joins TRBV9 to TRBJ2-1, with TRBD2 matching 14 bases. This CDR3 spans 17 amino acids. The J segment lost 10 bases and the V segment lost 4 bases, leaving 13 bases of the junction unmatched. CDR1 and CDR2 (germline): SGDLS, YYNGEE. In nucleotides, the CDR3 is TGTGCCAGCAGCCCTTACGCTGGACTAGCGGGAGGATGGGAGCAGTTCTTC. Amino acids: CASSPYAGLAGGWEQFF.

The chain is built from TRBV7-9 and TRBJ2-7; 10 bases align to TRBD2. Trimming took 4 bases from V and 1 from J; bases not matched to a gene: 13. The length of the CDR3 is 18 residues. Per the germline V gene, CDR1 is SEHNR and CDR2 is FQNEAQ (reference sequence). CDR3 in amino acids: CASSSILAGVRASYEQYF. CDR3 bases: TGTGCCAGCAGCTCCATCCTAGCGGGAGTACGAGCATCCTACGAGCAGTACTTC. The complete variable domain, with remaining parts taken from reference TRBV7-9 and TRBJ2-7, reads DTGVSQNPRHKITKRGQNVTFRCDPISEHNRLYWYRQTLGQGPEFLTYFQNEAQLEKSRLLSDRFSAERPKGSFSTLEIQRTEQGDSAMYLCASSSILAGVRASYEQYFGPGTRLTVT.

The chain uses TRBV7-2 and TRBJ1-5; 7 bases fit TRBD1. The CDR3 runs to 15 residues. V lost 3 bases and J lost 5; bases outside the gene matches: 7. Germline loops: CDR1 SGHTA, CDR2 FQGNSA. The CDR3 bases are TGTGCCAGCAGCTTGGCCGGGACAGTTTATCAGCCCCAGCATTTT. Protein: CASSLAGTVYQPQHF.

The chain employs TRBV4-1 and TRBJ1-1; D might be TRBD1 (5 bases). V gave up 3 bases and J gave up 0 bases, with 14 bases separating them. The CDR3 has 16 amino acids. The germline V gene has CDR1 MGHRA and CDR2 YSYEKL. This CDR3 reads CASSHAGRQVNTEAFF. CDR3 sequence (DNA): TGCGCCAGCAGCCACGCAGGGCGCCAAGTGAACACTGAAGCTTTCTTT.

The chain has TRBV6-5 and TRBJ1-1; D is perhaps TRBD1 (5 bases). Germline V gene data show CDR1 as MNHEY and CDR2 as SVGAGI. CDR3 size: 15 residues. Between the trimmed V and J ends, which lost 2 bases and 0 bases, there was a span of 10 bases. CDR3 in DNA: TGTGCCAGCAGTTACACTGGGGCCTTGAACACTGAAGCTTTCTTT. This gives the protein CASSYTGALNTEAFF.

This sequence joins TRBV27 and TRBJ2-7; the D gene is possibly TRBD1 (5 bases). CDR1 MNHEY and CDR2 SMNVEV come from the germline V gene (reference sequence). This CDR3 has 12 amino acids. The germline V and J ends were trimmed by 6 bases and 6 bases, with 12 bases remaining between them. For the CDR3, the DNA is TGTGCCAGCAGCCCCCCTAGGGGCGAGCAGTACTTC. Translation gives CASSPPRGEQYF.

V gene TRBV6-4 combines with J gene TRBJ1-2; weak D call: TRBD1 (5 bases). Germline V CDR1 and CDR2: MRHNA, SNTAGT. This CDR3 contains 13 residues. V lost 2 bases to trimming and J lost 7 bases, with 11 bases between them. The CDR3 reads CASSDGGAGGYTF. Here the CDR3 DNA reads TGTGCCAGCAGTGACGGGGGAGCGGGTGGCTACACCTTC.

V and J are TRBV4-3 and TRBJ2-2; a possible D gene is TRBD1 (5 bases). The CDR3 length is 18 residues. Germline assignment: CDR1 LGHNA and CDR2 YSLEER. Trimming removed 2 bases from V and 2 bases from J, with 18 bases in between. CDR3 sequence reads: CASSQSSPRTGNTGELFF. The CDR3 DNA sequence: TGCGCCAGCAGCCAATCTTCCCCTCGTACAGGAAACACCGGGGAGCTGTTTTTT.

J is TRBJ1-1 and V is TRBV6-6; 8 bases agree with TRBD1. Germline V gives CDR1 MNHNY, CDR2 SVGAGI (reference sequence). CDR3 length: 13 residues. Trimming removed 4 bases from V and 5 bases from J; junction bases left unmatched: 3. The CDR3 bases are TGTGCCAGCAGTTCACAGGGGGGTACTGAAGCTTTCTTT. This codes for CASSSQGGTEAFF.

This clone was observed once. This chain joins TRBV4-3 and TRBJ2-2, with 8 bases lining up with TRBD2. The CDR3 extends over 15 amino acids. V lost 3 bases and J lost 7; bases outside the gene matches: 7. Germline values: CDR1 LGHNA, CDR2 YSLEER. CDR3 coding DNA: TGCGCCAGCAGCCAGGGACTAGATCTGTTCGGGGAGCTGTTTTTT. It is translated as CASSQGLDLFGELFF.

The V gene is TRBV29-1, the J gene TRBJ1-1; 8 positions agree with TRBD1. The CDR3 spans 14 residues. After removal of 8 bases from V and 4 bases from J, the junction contained 12 bases not matched to a gene. Germline loops: CDR1 SQVTM, CDR2 ANQGSEA. The CDR3 DNA is TGCAGCTCCAGCCCCAGGACAGGGAGCACTGAAGCTTTCTTT. It codes for CSSSPRTGSTEAFF.

The chain couples TRBV14 to TRBJ1-2; 10 nucleotides agree with TRBD1. V gave up 1 base and J gave up 4 bases; unmatched junction bases: 3. The length of the CDR3 is 15 residues. Germline lookup yields CDR1 SGHDN and CDR2 FVKESK. CDR3 loop: CASSQARTGGYGYTF. CDR3 in DNA: TGTGCCAGCAGCCAAGCCCGGACAGGGGGCTATGGCTACACCTTC.

The gene calls are TRBV6-5 and TRBJ2-2; possible D gene TRBD2, 6 bases. This CDR3 is 14 amino acids long. Germline V gene sequence: CDR1 MNHEY, CDR2 SVGAGI. V lost 2 bases and J 3 bases, leaving 7 bases between the germline ends. CDR3 in amino acids: CASSYGTHTGELFF. DNA for the CDR3: TGTGCCAGCAGTTACGGGACTCACACCGGGGAGCTGTTTTTT.

The gene calls are TRBV11-2 and TRBJ2-7; TRBD2 agrees at 11 bases. With 4 bases clipped from V and 4 bases from J, the junction kept 9 bases outside the gene matches. The CDR3 totals 16 residues. Germline assignment: CDR1 SGHAT and CDR2 FQNNGV. The CDR3 sequence is CASSSLELAGGYEQYF. The CDR3 DNA follows: TGTGCCAGCAGCTCACTAGAATTAGCGGGAGGGTACGAGCAGTACTTC.

This CDR3 reads CASSVDRQLTGELFF. The CDR3 DNA follows: TGTGCCAGCAGCGTAGACCGACAGCTCACCGGGGAGCTGTTTTTT. The gene calls are TRBV9 and TRBJ2-2; D possibly corresponds to TRBD1 (5 bases). Trimming cost V 0 bases and J 4 bases, with 10 bases left between them. This CDR3 is built from 15 residues. Germline CDR1 reads SGDLS; CDR2 reads YYNGEE.

The chain has TRBV9 and TRBJ2-3; no definite D call. Looked up from germline, CDR1 is SGDLS and CDR2 is YYNGEE. CDR3 length: 15 residues. V was trimmed by 0 bases and J by 2 bases, leaving 10 bases between them. This chain's CDR3 is CASSVALQPTDTQYF. Here the CDR3 DNA reads TGTGCCAGCAGCGTAGCCTTACAGCCCACAGATACGCAGTATTTT.

This clone was seen just once. This chain uses TRBV7-2 with TRBJ1-1; the D gene is possibly TRBD1 (5 bases). Germline lookup yields CDR1 SGHTA and CDR2 FQGNSA. The CDR3 sequence is 14 residues long. Trimming removed 7 bases from V and 4 bases from J, with 16 bases in between. CDR3 coding DNA: TGTGCCAGCACAAAACCGGGGGTTGGCACTGAAGCTTTCTTT. It encodes CASTKPGVGTEAFF. Looking up the rest from reference TRBV7-2 and TRBJ1-1 gives the full variable domain: GAGVSQSPSNKVTEKGKDVELRCDPISGHTALYWYRQSLGQGLEFLIYFQGNSAPDKSGLPSDRFSAERTGGSVSTLTIQRTQQEDSAVYLCASTKPGVGTEAFFGQGTRLTVV.